Shown below are 4 T cell receptor beta chains from a single sample sequenced in a study of T cells in Graves' hyperthyroidism and ophthalmopathy. RNA transcripts provided the source from which TCR beta CDR3 regions were amplified. First-round RT-PCR with HTBI primers amplified the TCR CDR3 region. A single record per CDR3 protein comes from TCRdb applying MiXCR to the multiplex PCR reads. The sample carries roughly 380,000 distinct CDR3 sequences, around 18% recorded once. Sequenced input: blood. These receptors came from a woman between 40 and 55 years old with Graves' ophthalmopathy.

This clonotype was detected many times. The rearrangement joins TRBV5-1 to TRBJ2-7; 10 bases align to TRBD2. The CDR3 length is 18 residues. Germline CDR1 reads SGHRS; CDR2 reads YFSETQ. Trimming removed 3 bases from V and 3 bases from J; junction bases left unmatched: 15. The CDR3 bases are TGCGCCAGCAGCTCAGTCACCTCTAGCGGGAGCTCGATCTACGAGCAGTACTTC. This gives the protein CASSSVTSSGSSIYEQYF.

This clonotype has a count of ten or more. The CDR3 region is CASSRYPSGGSREQETQYF. In nucleotides, the CDR3 is TGTGCCAGCAGCCGATACCCCTCTGGGGGGAGCAGGGAACAAGAGACCCAGTACTTC. The chain links TRBV6-2 or TRBV6-3 to TRBJ2-5; weak D call: TRBD2 (6 bases). Germline-derived CDR1 and CDR2 are MNHEY and SVGEGT. The CDR3 is 19 residues long. Trimming took 6 bases from V and 2 from J, leaving 28 bases between them.

This rearrangement joins TRBV15 to TRBJ2-7; 7 bases agree with TRBD2. V gave up 2 bases and J gave up 2 bases; unmatched junction bases: 6. The CDR3 spans 15 residues. Germline V CDR1 and CDR2: LNHNV, YYDKDF (reference sequence). CDR3 amino acids: CATSRPRGTTYEQYF. CDR3 DNA: TGTGCCACCAGCAGACCCCGAGGGACTACCTACGAGCAGTACTTC.

This clonotype was picked up many times. The V call is TRBV30, the J call TRBJ1-1, with 7 bases identical to TRBD1. CDR3 length: 12 residues. Germline CDR1 reads GTSNPN; CDR2 reads SVGIG (reference sequence). V was clipped by 8 bases and J by 1 base; unmatched bases: 4. The CDR3 DNA reads as TGTGCCGGAGGGGGCAAGAACACTGAAGCTTTCTTT. Residues: CAGGGKNTEAFF.